This T cell receptor (beta chain) was captured in a study of T-cell reconstitution after alpha-beta-depleted transplantation in children (dated by TCRdb to 2016 to 2017). With respect to the entire study: The study quantitatively tracked T-cell immune reconstitution after TCRalphabeta/CD19-depleted allogeneic hematopoietic cell transplantation in children using TCR repertoire profiling.

Library preparation was by PCR. TCRdb records Illumina HiSeq 2500 as the sequencer. To normalize quantification of the TCRbeta repertoire, the TCR libraries were built with molecular barcoding that relied on unique molecular identifiers. TCRdb reworked the public reads: Q25 trimming with fastp, MiXCR clone assembly, productive beta chains retained. Every distinct CDR3 protein forms one entry, paired with its most common genes and DNA. This sample gives a few hundred thousand distinct CDR3 sequences in total; roughly 9.5% of them show up just once. The top ten hold about 9.4% of the sample. There are a few counts of this clonotype. It lacks a known antigen. No base quality values were provided; no much bigger clone lies one nucleotide off. CDR3 length: 15 amino acids, cysteine to phenylalanine. The sequence is cut down to CDR3 DNA, 45 bases in frame from base 1. V is pruned by 2 bases and J by 6 bases, leaving 8 bases of the junction without a gene match. In the germline V gene, CDR1 corresponds to SGHRS and CDR2 to YFSETQ.

Specimen: PBMCs from the stem cell graft donor, collected from the stem cell graft. The rearranged chain carries TRBV5-1 and TRBJ2-3, with TRBD2 identical over 8 junction bases. The TCR was taken from a human donor who donated a stem cell graft to a child with SCID. The CDR3 reads CASSFARGVGDTQYF. The nucleotides read TGCGCCAGCAGCTTCGCGCGGGGGGTTGGGGATACGCAGTATTTT. Reference TRBV5-1 and TRBJ2-3 genes cover what lies past the CDR3, so the full variable domain is KAGVTQTPRYLIKTRGQQVTLSCSPISGHRSVSWYQQTPGQGLQFLFEYFSETQRNKGNFPGRFSGRQFSNSRSEMNVSTLELGDSALYLCASSFARGVGDTQYFGPGTRLTVL.